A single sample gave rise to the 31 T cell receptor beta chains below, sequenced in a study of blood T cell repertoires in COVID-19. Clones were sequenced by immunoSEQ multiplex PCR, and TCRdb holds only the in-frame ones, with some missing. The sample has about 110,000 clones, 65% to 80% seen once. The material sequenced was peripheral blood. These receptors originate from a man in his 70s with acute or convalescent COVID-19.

The CDR3 bases are TGTGCCAGCAGTCTCCCCGGGACAGGGGCCAAAGAAGCTTTCTTT. It translates to CASSLPGTGAKEAFF. The chain links TRBV6-5 to TRBJ1-1; 10 bases agree with TRBD1. V dropped 5 bases and J dropped 8; count of bases not matched to a gene: 11. Germline values: CDR1 MNHEY, CDR2 SVGAGI. The CDR3 is made up of 15 amino acids.

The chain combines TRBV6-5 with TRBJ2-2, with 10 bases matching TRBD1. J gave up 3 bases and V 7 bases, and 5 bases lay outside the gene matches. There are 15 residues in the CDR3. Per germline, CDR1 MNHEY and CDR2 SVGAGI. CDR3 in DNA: TGTGCCAGCAATCCGGGACAGGGGTACACCGGGGAGCTGTTTTTT. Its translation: CASNPGQGYTGELFF.

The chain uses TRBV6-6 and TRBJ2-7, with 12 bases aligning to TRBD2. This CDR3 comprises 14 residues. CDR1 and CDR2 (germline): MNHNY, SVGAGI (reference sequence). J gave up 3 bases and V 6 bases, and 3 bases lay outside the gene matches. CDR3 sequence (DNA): TGTGCCAGCAGCCTAGCGGGGGGGGTCTACGAGCAGTACTTC. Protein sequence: CASSLAGGVYEQYF.

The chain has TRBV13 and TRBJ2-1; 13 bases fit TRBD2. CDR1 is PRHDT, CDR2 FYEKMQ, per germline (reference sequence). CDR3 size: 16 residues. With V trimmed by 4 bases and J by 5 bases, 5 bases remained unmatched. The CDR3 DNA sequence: TGTGCCAGCAGCTATCGGACTAGCGGGGGTCACAATGAGCAGTTCTTC. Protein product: CASSYRTSGGHNEQFF. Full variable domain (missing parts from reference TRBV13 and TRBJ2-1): AAGVIQSPRHLIKEKRETATLKCYPIPRHDTVYWYQQGPGQDPQFLISFYEKMQSDKGSIPDRFSAQQFSDYHSELNMSSLELGDSALYFCASSYRTSGGHNEQFFGPGTRLTVL.

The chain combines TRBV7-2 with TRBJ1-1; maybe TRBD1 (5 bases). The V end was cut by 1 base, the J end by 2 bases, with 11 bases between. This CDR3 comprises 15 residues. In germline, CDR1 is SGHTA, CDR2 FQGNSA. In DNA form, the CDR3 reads TGTGCCAGCAGCTTAGAGCCAGGGTATAACACTGAAGCTTTCTTT. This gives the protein CASSLEPGYNTEAFF.

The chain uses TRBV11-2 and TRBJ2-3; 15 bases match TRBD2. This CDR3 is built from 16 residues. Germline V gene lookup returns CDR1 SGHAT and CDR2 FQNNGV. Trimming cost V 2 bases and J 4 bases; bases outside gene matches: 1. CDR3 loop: CASSLRTSGGADTQYF. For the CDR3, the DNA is TGTGCCAGCAGCTTAAGGACTAGCGGGGGGGCAGATACGCAGTATTTT.

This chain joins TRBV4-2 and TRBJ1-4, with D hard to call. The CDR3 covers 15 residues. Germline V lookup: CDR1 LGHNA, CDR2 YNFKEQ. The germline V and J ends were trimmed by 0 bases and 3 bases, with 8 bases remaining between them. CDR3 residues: CASSQEYRANEKLFF. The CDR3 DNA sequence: TGTGCCAGCAGCCAAGAATACAGAGCTAATGAAAAACTGTTTTTT.

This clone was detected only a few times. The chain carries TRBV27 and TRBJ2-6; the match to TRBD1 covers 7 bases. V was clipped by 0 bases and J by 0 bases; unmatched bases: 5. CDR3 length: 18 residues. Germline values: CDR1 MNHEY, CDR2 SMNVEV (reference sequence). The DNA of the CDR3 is TGTGCCAGCAGTTTATCGACAGGGAATCCCTCTGGGGCCAACGTCCTGACTTTC. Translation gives CASSLSTGNPSGANVLTF. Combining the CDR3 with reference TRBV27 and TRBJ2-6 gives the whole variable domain EAQVTQNPRYLITVTGKKLTVTCSQNMNHEYMSWYRQDPGLGLRQIYYSMNVEVTDKGDVPEGYKVSRKEKRNFPLILESPSPNQTSLYFCASSLSTGNPSGANVLTFGAGSRLTVL.

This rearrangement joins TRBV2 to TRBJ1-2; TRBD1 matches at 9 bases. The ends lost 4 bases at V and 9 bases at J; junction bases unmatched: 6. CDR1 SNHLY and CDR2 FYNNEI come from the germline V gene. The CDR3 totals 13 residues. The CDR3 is CASSVGTGLSYTF. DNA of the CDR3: TGTGCCAGCAGTGTCGGGACAGGGTTGAGCTACACCTTC. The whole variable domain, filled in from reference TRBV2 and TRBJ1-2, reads EPEVTQTPSHQVTQMGQEVILRCVPISNHLYFYWYRQILGQKVEFLVSFYNNEISEKSEIFDDQFSVERPDGSNFTLKIRSTKLEDSAMYFCASSVGTGLSYTFGSGTRLTVV.

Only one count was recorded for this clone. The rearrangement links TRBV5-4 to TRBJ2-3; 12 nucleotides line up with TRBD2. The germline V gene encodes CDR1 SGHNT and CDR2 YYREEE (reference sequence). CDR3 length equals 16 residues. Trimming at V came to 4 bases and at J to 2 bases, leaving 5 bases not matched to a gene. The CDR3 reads CASSPGLAGNTDTQYF. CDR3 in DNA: TGTGCCAGCAGCCCCGGACTAGCGGGGAACACAGATACGCAGTATTTT.

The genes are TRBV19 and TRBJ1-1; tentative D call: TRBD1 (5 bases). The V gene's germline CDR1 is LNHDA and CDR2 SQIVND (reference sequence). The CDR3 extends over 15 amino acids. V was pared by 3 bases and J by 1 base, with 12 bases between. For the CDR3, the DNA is TGTGCCAGTAGTATCGACAGATACACGAACACTGAAGCTTTCTTT. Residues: CASSIDRYTNTEAFF.

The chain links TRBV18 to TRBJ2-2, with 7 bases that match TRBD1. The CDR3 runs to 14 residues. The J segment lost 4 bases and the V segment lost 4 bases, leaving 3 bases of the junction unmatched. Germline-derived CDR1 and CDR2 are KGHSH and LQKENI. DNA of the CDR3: TGTGCCAGCTCACAAGGACAGGTCACCGGGGAGCTGTTTTTT. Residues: CASSQGQVTGELFF.

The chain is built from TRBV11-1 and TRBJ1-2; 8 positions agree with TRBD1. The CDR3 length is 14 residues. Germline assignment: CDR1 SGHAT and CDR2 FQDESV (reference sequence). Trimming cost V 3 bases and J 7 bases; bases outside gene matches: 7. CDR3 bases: TGTGCCAGCAGCTTCACTCAGGGGGCCGTTGGCTACACCTTC. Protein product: CASSFTQGAVGYTF.

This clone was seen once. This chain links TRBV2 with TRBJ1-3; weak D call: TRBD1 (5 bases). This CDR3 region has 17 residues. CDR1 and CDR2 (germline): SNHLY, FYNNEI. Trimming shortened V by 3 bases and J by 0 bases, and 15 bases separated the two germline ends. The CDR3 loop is CASSDRVLTFSGNTIYF. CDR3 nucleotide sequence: TGTGCCAGCAGTGACAGGGTATTGACCTTCTCTGGAAACACCATATATTTT.

In DNA form, the CDR3 reads TGTGCCACCCCTGCAGAGGGAGGCGCTGAAGCTTTCTTT. Its protein product is CATPAEGGAEAFF. The chain combines TRBV24-1 with TRBJ1-1; no definite D call. Trimming cost V 9 bases and J 6 bases, with 16 bases left between them. CDR1 is KGHDR, CDR2 SFDVKD, per germline. This CDR3 is built from 13 residues.

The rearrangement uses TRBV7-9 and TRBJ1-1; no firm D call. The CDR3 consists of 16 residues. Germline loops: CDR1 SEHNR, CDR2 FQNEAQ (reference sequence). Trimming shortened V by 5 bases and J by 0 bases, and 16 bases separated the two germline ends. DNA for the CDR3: TGTGCCAGCAGCCCACCTCCCACAGCTATGAACACTGAAGCTTTCTTT. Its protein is CASSPPPTAMNTEAFF.

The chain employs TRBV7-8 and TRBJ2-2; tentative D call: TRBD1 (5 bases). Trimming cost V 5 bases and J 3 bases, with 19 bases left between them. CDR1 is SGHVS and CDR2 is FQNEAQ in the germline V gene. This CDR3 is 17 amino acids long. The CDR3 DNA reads TGTGCCAGCAGCCGCAAGGACACCGATCATTACACCGGGGAGCTGTTTTTT. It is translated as CASSRKDTDHYTGELFF.

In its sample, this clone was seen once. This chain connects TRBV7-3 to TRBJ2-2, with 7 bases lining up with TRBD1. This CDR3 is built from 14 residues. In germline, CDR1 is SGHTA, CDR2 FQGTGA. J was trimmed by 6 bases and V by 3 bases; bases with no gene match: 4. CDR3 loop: CASSFYRGSGELFF. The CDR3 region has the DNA TGTGCCAGCAGCTTCTACAGGGGATCCGGGGAGCTGTTTTTT.

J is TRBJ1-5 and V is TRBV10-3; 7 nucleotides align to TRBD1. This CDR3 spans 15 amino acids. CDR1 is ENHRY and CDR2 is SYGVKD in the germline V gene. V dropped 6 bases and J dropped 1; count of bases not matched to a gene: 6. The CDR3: CAIRSDRESNQPQHF. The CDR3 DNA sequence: TGTGCCATCAGGTCTGACAGGGAAAGCAATCAGCCCCAGCATTTT.

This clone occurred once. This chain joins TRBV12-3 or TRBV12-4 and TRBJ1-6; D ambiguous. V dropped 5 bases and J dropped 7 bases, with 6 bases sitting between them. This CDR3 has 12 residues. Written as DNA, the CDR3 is TGTGCCAGCAGTGAACAGAATTCACCCCTCCACTTT. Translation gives CASSEQNSPLHF.

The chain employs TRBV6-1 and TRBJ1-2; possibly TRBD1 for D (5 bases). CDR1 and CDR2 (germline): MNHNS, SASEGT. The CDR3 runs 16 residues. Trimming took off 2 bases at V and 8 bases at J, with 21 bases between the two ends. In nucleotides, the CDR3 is TGTGCCAGCAGTGAATCTGCGGCGGGGATCAAGGGGGGCTACACCTTC. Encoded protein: CASSESAAGIKGGYTF.

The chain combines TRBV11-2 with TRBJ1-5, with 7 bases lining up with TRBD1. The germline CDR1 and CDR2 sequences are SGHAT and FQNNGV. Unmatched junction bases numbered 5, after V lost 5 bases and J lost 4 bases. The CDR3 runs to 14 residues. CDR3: CASSQTGKNQPQHF. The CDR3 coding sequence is TGTGCCAGCAGCCAGACAGGGAAGAATCAGCCCCAGCATTTT.

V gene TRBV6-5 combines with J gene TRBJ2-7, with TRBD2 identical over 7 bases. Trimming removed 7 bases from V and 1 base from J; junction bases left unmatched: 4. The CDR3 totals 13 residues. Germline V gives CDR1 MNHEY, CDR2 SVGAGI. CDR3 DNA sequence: TGTGCCAGCACCCACGGGGGGTCCTACGAGCAGTACTTC. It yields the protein CASTHGGSYEQYF.

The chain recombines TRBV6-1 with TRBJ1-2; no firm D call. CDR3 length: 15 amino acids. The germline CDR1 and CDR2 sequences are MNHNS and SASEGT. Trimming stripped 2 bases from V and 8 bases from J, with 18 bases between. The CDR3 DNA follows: TGTGCCAGCAGTGAAACCTTCGCGCTAACTAGAGGCTACACCTTC. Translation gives CASSETFALTRGYTF.

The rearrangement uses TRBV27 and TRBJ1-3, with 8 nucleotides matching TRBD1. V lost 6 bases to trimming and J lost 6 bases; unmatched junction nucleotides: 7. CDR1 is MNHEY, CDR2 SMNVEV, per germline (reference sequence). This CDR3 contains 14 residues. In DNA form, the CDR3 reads TGTGCCAGCAGCCCAGGACAGGGAGAAAACACCATATATTTT. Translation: CASSPGQGENTIYF.

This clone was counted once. CDR3 sequence: CASSLGGGSSYNEQFF. The CDR3 coding sequence is TGCGCCAGCAGCTTGGGCGGGGGGAGCTCCTACAATGAGCAGTTCTTC. This chain joins TRBV5-1 and TRBJ2-1; TRBD2 agrees at 8 bases. Germline V gene data show CDR1 as SGHRS and CDR2 as YFSETQ. J gave up 0 bases and V 0 bases, and 2 bases lay outside the gene matches. There are 16 residues in the CDR3.

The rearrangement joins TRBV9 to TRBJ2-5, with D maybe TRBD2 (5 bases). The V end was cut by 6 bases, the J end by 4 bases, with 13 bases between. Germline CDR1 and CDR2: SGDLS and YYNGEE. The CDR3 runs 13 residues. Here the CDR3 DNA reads TGTGCCAGCAACACGGCGGGTGGAGAGACCCAGTACTTC. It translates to CASNTAGGETQYF.

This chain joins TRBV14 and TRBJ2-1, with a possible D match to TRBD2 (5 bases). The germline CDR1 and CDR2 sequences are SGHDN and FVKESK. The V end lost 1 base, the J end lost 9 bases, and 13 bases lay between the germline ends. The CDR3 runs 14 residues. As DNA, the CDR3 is TGTGCCAGCAGCCAAGTTGTTAGCGTGGGTGAGCAGTTCTTC. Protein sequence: CASSQVVSVGEQFF.

This CDR3 is CASSPSREGYGYTF. Here the CDR3 DNA reads TGTGCCAGCAGCCCCAGTAGGGAGGGCTATGGCTACACCTTC. The gene calls are TRBV7-3 and TRBJ1-2; no reliable D call. Germline CDR1 is SGHTA and CDR2 is FQGTGA. V gave up 5 bases and J gave up 4 bases, with 14 bases separating them. The CDR3 sequence is 14 residues long.

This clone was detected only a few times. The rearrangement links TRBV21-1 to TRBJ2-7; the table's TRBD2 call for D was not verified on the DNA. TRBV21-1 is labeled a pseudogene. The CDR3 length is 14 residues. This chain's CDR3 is CASSKPPGRYEQYF. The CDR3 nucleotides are TGTGCCAGCAGCAAACCCCCAGGGAGGTACGAGCAGTACTTC.

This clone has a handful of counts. In DNA, the CDR3 is TGTGCTAGTGGTTTGGTACAGGGGTCCCTCTACGAGCAGTACTTC. As protein: CASGLVQGSLYEQYF. J is TRBJ2-7 and V is TRBV12-5, with 7 bases lining up with TRBD1. Germline lookup yields CDR1 LGHNT and CDR2 FRNRAP. After removal of 0 bases from V and 3 bases from J, the junction contained 5 bases not matched to a gene. The CDR3 is 15 amino acids.